These T cell receptor beta chains were read from a single sample in a study of human T cells and chemical hapten exposure. MiXCR was run by TCRdb on the RACE reads, yielding one entry per CDR3 protein. In the table there are over 70,000 distinct CDR3 sequences, roughly a tenth of which are singletons. Sample: whole blood, taken in connection with sensitization to the hapten diphenylcyclopropenone (DPC). The receptor set was obtained from a woman in her twenties or thirties with alopecia areata. Some clones in this sample may be carry-over from other donors' samples. Both conserved end residues are trimmed from each CDR3. Clone size is not always given. Where it is, it says once, few, many or a class for expanded clones.

v_gene	abundance	j_gene	CDR3aa
TRBV4-1	.	TRBJ1-4	ASSLRTATNEKLF
TRBV5-5	many	TRBJ2-1	ASSLAASSSYNEQF
TRBV20-1	many	TRBJ1-1	SDKRMNTEAF
TRBV7-9	.	TRBJ2-3	ASSLVGFPDTQY
TRBV6-5	few	TRBJ1-1	ASTQGRMNTEAF
TRBV6-6	many	TRBJ1-6	ASRDSGNSPLH
TRBV12-3/TRBV12-4	few	TRBJ1-1	ASSRWGPLMNTEAF
TRBV5-1	few	TRBJ2-2	ASSVSGNTGELF
TRBV10-3	.	TRBJ2-2	AISEGGGRTGELF
TRBV27	.	TRBJ2-1	ASSHYNEQF
TRBV7-2	many	TRBJ1-2	ASSRNTDNNYGYT
TRBV20-1	many	TRBJ2-7	SVVGHQSSYEQY
TRBV27	.	TRBJ2-7	ASSLDRGPAYEQY
TRBV18	.	TRBJ1-1	ASSSTGKGATEAF
TRBV12-3/TRBV12-4	few	TRBJ2-4	ASRGAGVNIQY
TRBV11-2	many	TRBJ2-1	ASSSRGGQSSYNEQF
TRBV29-1	many	TRBJ1-1	SAPGRDGRAPNTEAF
TRBV20-1	many	TRBJ2-1	SARRTTSYNEQF
TRBV23-1	many	TRBJ1-1	ASSREVWVTEAF
TRBV3-1	.	TRBJ2-2	ASSQDAGRRGELF
TRBV6-1	.	TRBJ1-2	ASSEGGTNNYGYT
TRBV3-1	few	TRBJ1-1	ASRPDRGPEAF
TRBV15	.	TRBJ1-1	ATSRDRGSWTEAF
TRBV20-1	few	TRBJ2-1	SSDDSGKNLNEQF
TRBV28	.	TRBJ1-1	ASSFRLANTEAF
TRBV4-2	.	TRBJ2-3	ASSQDVAGAADTQY
TRBV11-2	many	TRBJ2-1	ASSFGHGSVYEQF
TRBV6-6	few	TRBJ1-4	ASSYGTPTNEKLF
TRBV10-3	few	TRBJ2-5	AIRVSDSQETQY
TRBV19	.	TRBJ2-1	ASTRKGDNEQF
TRBV12-3/TRBV12-4	few	TRBJ2-5	ASSFVTLQETQY
TRBV28	.	TRBJ1-2	ASSLGSQYGYT
TRBV5-1	.	TRBJ2-2	ASSPGQGAGELF
TRBV18	many	TRBJ1-1	ASSPGQRNTEAF
TRBV10-1	.	TRBJ2-5	ASSESGRMGHQETQY
TRBV18	.	TRBJ1-6	ASSPLEFQSPLH
TRBV7-9	many	TRBJ2-3	ASSFLTSGSTDTQY
TRBV7-9	few	TRBJ2-7	ASSPRPKTYEQY
TRBV7-7	many	TRBJ2-1	ASSLGHEGNEQF
TRBV11-2	few	TRBJ2-1	ASSLDGRSNEQF
TRBV28	many	TRBJ1-1	ASSFETGWLSGTEAF
TRBV2	.	TRBJ2-7	ASSPVGRDTLLWEQY
TRBV27	many	TRBJ2-7	ASSPLSFGTTDEQY
TRBV28	.	TRBJ1-1	ASSLTDRNTEAF
TRBV7-6	many	TRBJ1-1	ASSLRPAGPISSEAF
TRBV29-1	few	TRBJ2-5	SAGEQVS
TRBV24-1	.	TRBJ2-1	ATSDFGIMGNEQF
TRBV5-1	.	TRBJ1-2	ASRPGQESYGYT